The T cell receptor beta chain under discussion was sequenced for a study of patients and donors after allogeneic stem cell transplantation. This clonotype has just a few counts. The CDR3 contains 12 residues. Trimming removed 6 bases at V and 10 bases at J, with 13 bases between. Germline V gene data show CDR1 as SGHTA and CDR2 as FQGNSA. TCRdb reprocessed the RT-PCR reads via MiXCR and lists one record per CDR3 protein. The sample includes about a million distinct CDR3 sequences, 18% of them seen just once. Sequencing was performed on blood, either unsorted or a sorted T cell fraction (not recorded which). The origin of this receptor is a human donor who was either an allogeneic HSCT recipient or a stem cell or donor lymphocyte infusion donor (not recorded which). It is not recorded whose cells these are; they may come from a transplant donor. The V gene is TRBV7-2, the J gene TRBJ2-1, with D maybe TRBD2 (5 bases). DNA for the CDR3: TGTGCCAGCAGGCTTAGACGAGGGGAGCAGTTCTTC. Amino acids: CASRLRRGEQFF.